The 15 T cell receptor beta chains below were found in one sample sequenced in a study of cytomegalovirus exposure and HLA in healthy donors. Repertoires were generated with immunoSEQ multiplex PCR, while TCRdb's copy carries only in-frame clones and drops some. The sample consists of approximately 180,000 clones, 86% of them appearing once. The sequenced sample consisted of PBMCs. The source is a woman aged 18-30 years in good health and CMV-seronegative.

The chain recombines TRBV14 with TRBJ1-1; TRBD1 agrees at 7 bases. V shed 1 base, J shed 4 bases, and the junction held 9 bases outside the gene matches. CDR1 is SGHDN, CDR2 FVKESK, per germline. The CDR3 runs 16 residues. CDR3 nucleotide sequence: TGTGCCAGCAGCCAAGCAGGTAGGGGGCTGGTCACTGAAGCTTTCTTT. Translating it yields CASSQAGRGLVTEAFF.

Only a few counts were recorded for this clone. In nucleotides, the CDR3 is TGTGCCAGCAGCGCCCGGACAGGGGGGGGCGAGCAGTACTTC. Its protein is CASSARTGGGEQYF. This rearrangement joins TRBV11-2 to TRBJ2-7; TRBD1 matches at 10 bases. Per germline, CDR1 SGHAT and CDR2 FQNNGV. The CDR3 is made up of 14 amino acids. V lost 5 bases, J lost 6 bases, and 7 bases stayed unmatched.

Only a few counts were recorded for this clone. V is TRBV29-1 and J is TRBJ2-1, with a tentative D call TRBD1 (6 bases). CDR3 length: 16 residues. CDR1 and CDR2 from the germline V gene are SQVTM and ANQGSEA. As DNA, the CDR3 is TGCAACGAGGCCGCCCCACAACAGGGAAAGTTCAATGAGCAGTTCTTC. As protein: CNEAAPQQGKFNEQFF.

The CDR3 sequence: CASSPSPAGGQETQYF. CDR3 bases: TGTGCCAGCAGTCCTAGCCCGGCGGGGGGCCAAGAGACCCAGTACTTC. The genes are TRBV5-4 and TRBJ2-5; 8 bases agree with TRBD2. Germline V gene sequence: CDR1 SGHNT, CDR2 YYREEE (reference sequence). V trimming: 5 bases; J trimming: 1 base; junction bases outside the gene matches: 10. The CDR3 sequence is 16 residues long.

Concerning this clone: The junction departs from the called germline gene at one end, perhaps through a read error. The rearrangement uses TRBV18 and TRBJ1-4; 7 bases fit TRBD1. The CDR3 totals 14 residues. Germline CDR1 is KGHSH and CDR2 is LQKENI. The CDR3 DNA is TGTGCCAGCTCCCCACAGGGGAGGGAAGAAAAACTGTTTTTT. Its protein is CASSPQGREEKLFF.

The chain is built from TRBV5-1 and TRBJ1-1, with D tentatively TRBD1 (6 bases). Germline values: CDR1 SGHRS, CDR2 YFSETQ. This CDR3 is built from 14 residues. Trimming cost V 2 bases and J 8 bases, with 16 bases left between them. The CDR3 nucleotides read TGCGCCAGCAGCTTTCACGACGGGGGGACAGAAGCTTTCTTT. This encodes CASSFHDGGTEAFF.

V gene TRBV4-1 combines with J gene TRBJ1-2; weak D call: TRBD1 (5 bases). Trimming cost V 0 bases and J 1 base, with 15 bases left between them. The CDR3 has 17 residues. Germline loops: CDR1 MGHRA, CDR2 YSYEKL. The CDR3 region is CASSQDIYTGYNYGYTF. CDR3 coding DNA: TGCGCCAGCAGCCAAGATATATATACAGGTTATAACTATGGCTACACCTTC.

This chain uses TRBV6-1 with TRBJ1-2; TRBD1 aligns across 7 bases. In germline, CDR1 is MNHNS, CDR2 SASEGT. This CDR3 region has 12 residues. The V gene end was trimmed by 7 bases and the J gene end by 6 bases; junction bases not matched to a gene: 5. The CDR3 sequence is CASTMTGHGYTF. CDR3 bases: TGTGCCAGCACTATGACAGGGCATGGCTACACCTTC.

This chain joins TRBV5-4 and TRBJ1-2; 8 bases match TRBD1. This CDR3 has 14 residues. Unmatched junction bases numbered 8, after V lost 2 bases and J lost 8 bases. The germline V gene has CDR1 SGHNT and CDR2 YYREEE (reference sequence). The CDR3 nucleotides are TGTGCCAGCAGCTTCTCCGGGACAGGCAAGGGCTACACCTTC. It codes for CASSFSGTGKGYTF.

The J gene is TRBJ1-2, the V gene TRBV6-5; 8 bases are shared with TRBD1. With V trimmed by 5 bases and J by 8 bases, 7 bases remained unmatched. The germline V gene has CDR1 MNHEY and CDR2 SVGAGI. There are 13 residues in the CDR3. CDR3 in amino acids: CASSQTGAGGYTF. The CDR3 nucleotides read TGTGCCAGCAGTCAGACAGGGGCGGGAGGCTACACCTTC.

CDR3 nucleotide sequence: TGCGCCAGCAGTCGTTTCGGGGATCCTACTAATGGCTACACCTTC. Its protein product is CASSRFGDPTNGYTF. The chain recombines TRBV5-1 with TRBJ1-2; D not resolved. This CDR3 is 15 amino acids long. The V end lost 5 bases, the J end lost 6 bases, and 20 bases lay between the germline ends. CDR1 is SGHRS, CDR2 YFSETQ, per germline. Using reference TRBV5-1 and TRBJ1-2 for the parts outside the CDR3, the full variable domain is KAGVTQTPRYLIKTRGQQVTLSCSPISGHRSVSWYQQTPGQGLQFLFEYFSETQRNKGNFPGRFSGRQFSNSRSEMNVSTLELGDSALYLCASSRFGDPTNGYTFGSGTRLTVV.

The rearrangement uses TRBV6-6 and TRBJ1-6, with D unresolved. The germline gives CDR1 MNHNY, CDR2 SVGAGI (reference sequence). The CDR3 spans 16 residues. V gave up 8 bases and J gave up 5 bases, with 19 bases separating them. This chain's CDR3 is CASSAGPTVNNSPLHF. CDR3 in DNA: TGTGCCAGCTCTGCCGGTCCCACGGTGAATAATTCACCCCTCCACTTT.

V gene TRBV27 combines with J gene TRBJ1-3, with TRBD1 matching over 7 bases. J was trimmed by 4 bases and V by 5 bases; bases with no gene match: 8. The germline V gene has CDR1 MNHEY and CDR2 SMNVEV (reference sequence). The CDR3 runs to 15 residues. The CDR3 region is CASSTLTGMGNTIYF. In nucleotides, the CDR3 is TGTGCCAGCAGTACTCTGACAGGGATGGGAAACACCATATATTTT.

Written as DNA, the CDR3 is TGTGCCAGCCGATTGACAGGGGGATCCTACGAGCAGTACTTC. Amino acid sequence: CASRLTGGSYEQYF. V and J are TRBV19 and TRBJ2-7, with 9 bases matching TRBD1. Losses at the gene ends were 9 bases for V and 1 base for J; bases not matched to a gene: 7. From germline, CDR1 is LNHDA and CDR2 SQIVND (reference sequence). The CDR3 loop spans 14 amino acids.

The rearrangement joins TRBV2 to TRBJ2-5; 8 bases match TRBD2. The J segment lost 4 bases and the V segment lost 6 bases, leaving 10 bases of the junction unmatched. The CDR3 loop spans 15 amino acids. The germline gives CDR1 SNHLY, CDR2 FYNNEI. The CDR3 spells CASRARGTRVETQYF. The DNA of the CDR3 is TGTGCCAGCAGGGCACGAGGGACTAGAGTAGAGACCCAGTACTTC. The complete variable domain, with remaining parts taken from reference TRBV2 and TRBJ2-5, reads EPEVTQTPSHQVTQMGQEVILRCVPISNHLYFYWYRQILGQKVEFLVSFYNNEISEKSEIFDDQFSVERPDGSNFTLKIRSTKLEDSAMYFCASRARGTRVETQYFGPGTRLLVL.